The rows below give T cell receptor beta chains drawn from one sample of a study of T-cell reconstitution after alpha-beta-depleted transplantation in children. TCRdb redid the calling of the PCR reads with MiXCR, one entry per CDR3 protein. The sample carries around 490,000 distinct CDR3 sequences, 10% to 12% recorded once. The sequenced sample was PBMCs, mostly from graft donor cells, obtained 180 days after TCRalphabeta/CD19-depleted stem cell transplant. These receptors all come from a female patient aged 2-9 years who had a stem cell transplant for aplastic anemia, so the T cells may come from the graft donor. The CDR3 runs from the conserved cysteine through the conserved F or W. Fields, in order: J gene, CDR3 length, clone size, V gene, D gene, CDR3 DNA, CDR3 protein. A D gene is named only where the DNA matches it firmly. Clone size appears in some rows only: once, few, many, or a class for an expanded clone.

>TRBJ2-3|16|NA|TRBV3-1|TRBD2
TGTGCCAGCAGCCAAAGAAGAGCGGGAGTTGCAGATACGCAGTATTTT
CASSQRRAGVADTQYF
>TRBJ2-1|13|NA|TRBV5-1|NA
TGCGCCAGCAGCTTGAGCGAGGCGAATGAGCAGTTCTTC
CASSLSEANEQFF
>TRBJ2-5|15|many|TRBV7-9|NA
TGTGCCAGCAGCCAGGCCGTCACAATTCAAGAGACCCAGTACTTC
CASSQAVTIQETQYF
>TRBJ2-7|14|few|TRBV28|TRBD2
TGTGCCAGCAGTTTATCCGGGGGGGTCTACGAGCAGTACTTC
CASSLSGGVYEQYF
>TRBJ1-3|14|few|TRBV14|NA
TGTGCCAGCAGTTCGGGACTGCGAGGAAACACCATATATTTT
CASSSGLRGNTIYF
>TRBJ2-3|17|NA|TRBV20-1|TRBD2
TGCAGTGCTAGAGATAGGCAGCGGGAGGGCTTTCGAGATACGCAGTATTTT
CSARDRQREGFRDTQYF
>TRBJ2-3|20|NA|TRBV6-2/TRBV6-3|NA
TGTGCCAGCAGAAAATTAGACTACACAGCCCCTACCCTCCACACAGATACGCAGTATTTT
CASRKLDYTAPTLHTDTQYF
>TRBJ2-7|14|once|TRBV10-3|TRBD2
TGTGCCACCTTACCAGCGGGAGGGCCGAACGAGCAGTACTTC
CATLPAGGPNEQYF
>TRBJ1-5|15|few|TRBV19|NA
TGTGCCAGTAGTATGGGAGGGGAAGGCAATCAGCCCCAGCATTTT
CASSMGGEGNQPQHF
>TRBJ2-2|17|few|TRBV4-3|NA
TGCGCCAGCAGCCAAGAGGGCCTAGTATGGAGGGCCGGGGAGCTGTTTTTT
CASSQEGLVWRAGELFF
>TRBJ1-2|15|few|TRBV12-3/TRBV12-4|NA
TGTGCCAGCAGTTTAAATATAGGTTCCAGATATGGCTACACCTTC
CASSLNIGSRYGYTF
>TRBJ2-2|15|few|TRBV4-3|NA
TGCGCCAGCAGCGCCCACCTAGGGGATCCCGGGGAGCTGTTTTTT
CASSAHLGDPGELFF
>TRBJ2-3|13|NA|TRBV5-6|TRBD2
TGTGCCACCCGGGAGGCGGTTACAGATACGCAGTATTTT
CATREAVTDTQYF
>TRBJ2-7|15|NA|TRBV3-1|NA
TGTGCCAGCAGCCAAGGGGAAACCGGAGTGTACGAGCAGTACTTC
CASSQGETGVYEQYF
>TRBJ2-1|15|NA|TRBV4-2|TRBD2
TGTGCCAGCAGCCCCCTCCGGGAGGCGTACAATGAGCAGTTCTTC
CASSPLREAYNEQFF
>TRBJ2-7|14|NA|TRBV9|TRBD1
TGTGCCAGCAGCGAGCGGGACAGGGCATACGAGCAGTACTTC
CASSERDRAYEQYF
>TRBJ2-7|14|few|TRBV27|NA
TGTGCCAGCAGTCCTCCAGGTGGGATCTACGAGCAGTACTTC
CASSPPGGIYEQYF
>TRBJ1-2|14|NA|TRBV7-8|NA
TGTGCCAGCAGCTTAGGTCAGGGGAATGCTGGCTACACCTTC
CASSLGQGNAGYTF
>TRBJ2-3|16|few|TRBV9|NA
TGTGCCAGCAGCGTAGCCAACTTCCGGGGCACAGATACGCAGTATTTT
CASSVANFRGTDTQYF
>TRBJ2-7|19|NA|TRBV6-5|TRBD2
TGTGCCAGCAGTTTTCACCGGGACGGCCTAGCGGGAGTTCGACACGAGCAGTACTTC
CASSFHRDGLAGVRHEQYF
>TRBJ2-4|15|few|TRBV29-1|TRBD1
TGCAGCGTTGGGAACCCACAGGGGGGAAAAAACATTCAGTACTTC
CSVGNPQGGKNIQYF
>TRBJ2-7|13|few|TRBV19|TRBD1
TGTGCCAGTAGCCAGGGACAGAGTTACGAGCAGTACTTC
CASSQGQSYEQYF
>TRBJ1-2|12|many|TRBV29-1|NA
TGCAGCGTTGAAGGGACAGCCTATGGCTACACCTTC
CSVEGTAYGYTF
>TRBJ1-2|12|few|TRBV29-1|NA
TGCAGCGTTGCGCCCAGCGGCTATGGCTACACCTTC
CSVAPSGYGYTF
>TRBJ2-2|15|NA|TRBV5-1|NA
TGCGCCAGCAGCTACGTCGTCAGGCCGACCGGGGAGCTGTTTTTT
CASSYVVRPTGELFF
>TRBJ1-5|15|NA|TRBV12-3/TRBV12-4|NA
TGTGCCAGCACCATCGGGACACAGGGAAAAAGGGCCCAGCATTTT
CASTIGTQGKRAQHF
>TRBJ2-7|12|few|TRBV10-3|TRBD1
TGTGCCATCAGACAGGGGACCTACGAGCAGTACTTC
CAIRQGTYEQYF
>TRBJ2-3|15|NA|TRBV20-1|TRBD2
TGCAGTGCCGTCCCCTCTAGCGGCTACACAGATACGCAGTATTTT
CSAVPSSGYTDTQYF
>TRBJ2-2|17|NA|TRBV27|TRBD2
TGTGCCAGCAGTCCCTGGCGACTAGCGGGAGAGGGCGGGGAGCTGTTTTTT
CASSPWRLAGEGGELFF
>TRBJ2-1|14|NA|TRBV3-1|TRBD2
TGTGCCAGCAGCCAAGGGTCCCTAGCGGTTGAGCAGTTCTTC
CASSQGSLAVEQFF
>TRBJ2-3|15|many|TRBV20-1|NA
TGCAGTGCGGCGGAGAGGACTTACCCCACAGATACGCAGTATTTT
CSAAERTYPTDTQYF
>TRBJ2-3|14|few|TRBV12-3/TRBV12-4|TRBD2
TGTGCCAGCAGTTTAGTCCCAGCGGGAGGGACGCAGTATTTT
CASSLVPAGGTQYF
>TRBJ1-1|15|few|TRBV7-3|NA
TGTGCCAGCAGCTTATTAGGAGGTACGAACACTGAAGCTTTCTTT
CASSLLGGTNTEAFF
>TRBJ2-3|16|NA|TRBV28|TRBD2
TGTGCCAGCAGTTTATGCAAACTAGCGGAAGAAGATACGCAGTATTTT
CASSLCKLAEEDTQYF
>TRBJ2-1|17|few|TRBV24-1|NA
TGTGCCACCAGTGACTACACTGGGGACTGGCAGTTCAATGAGCAGTTCTTC
CATSDYTGDWQFNEQFF
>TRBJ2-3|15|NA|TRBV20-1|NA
TGCAGTGCTAGAGAGGGGCCTCCCCGCACAGATACGCAGTATTTT
CSAREGPPRTDTQYF
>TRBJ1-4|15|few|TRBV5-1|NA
TGCGCCAGCAGCGCCCTTGAGGGCTATAATGAAAAACTGTTTTTT
CASSALEGYNEKLFF
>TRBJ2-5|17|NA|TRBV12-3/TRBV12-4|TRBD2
TGTGCCAGCAGCCACGACCCTAGGGAGGGCCGGTGGGAGACCCAGTACTTC
CASSHDPREGRWETQYF
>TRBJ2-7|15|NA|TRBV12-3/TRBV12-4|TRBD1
TGTGCCAGCAGTTACGGACAGGCAAGCTCCTACGAGCAGTACTTC
CASSYGQASSYEQYF
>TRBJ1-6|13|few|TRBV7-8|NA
TGTGCCAGCAGGAACGACGGATATTCACCCCTCCACTTT
CASRNDGYSPLHF
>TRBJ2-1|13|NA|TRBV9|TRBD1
TGTGCCAGCAGCCGGACAGGAGACAATGAGCAGTTCTTC
CASSRTGDNEQFF
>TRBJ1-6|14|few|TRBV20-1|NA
TGCAGTGCTAGATGGCAGGGGAATAATTCACCCCTCCACTTT
CSARWQGNNSPLHF
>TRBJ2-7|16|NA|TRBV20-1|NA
TGCAGTGCTAGAGATTATATGCGGGACGTGTCCTACGAGCAGTACTTC
CSARDYMRDVSYEQYF
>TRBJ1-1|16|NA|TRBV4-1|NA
TGCGCCAGCAGCCAAGTAACAGGGCGAAGCTACACTGAAGCTTTCTTT
CASSQVTGRSYTEAFF
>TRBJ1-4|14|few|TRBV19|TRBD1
TGTGCCAGTAGGCGACAGGGACTGGATGAAAAACTGTTTTTT
CASRRQGLDEKLFF
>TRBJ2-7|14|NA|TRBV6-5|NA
TGTGCCAGCAGTTACACGGGACACCGTTACGAGCAGTACTTC
CASSYTGHRYEQYF
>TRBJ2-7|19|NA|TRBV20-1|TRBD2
TGCAGTGCTAGAGATCCGGGCGGGAGGGACCCATTCCTCTCCTACGAGCAGTACTTC
CSARDPGGRDPFLSYEQYF
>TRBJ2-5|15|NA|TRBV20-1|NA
TGCAGTGCTAGAGTAGCCGGGGTCCTCCAAGAGACCCAGTACTTC
CSARVAGVLQETQYF
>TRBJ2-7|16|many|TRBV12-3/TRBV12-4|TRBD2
TGTGCCAGCAGTTTGCCCTCCCTAGCGGGGATCTACGAGCAGTACTTC
CASSLPSLAGIYEQYF
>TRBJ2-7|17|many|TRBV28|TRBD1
TGTGCCAGCAGTTTTCCTCTCGCGGGACAGGGATACTACGAGCAGTACTTC
CASSFPLAGQGYYEQYF
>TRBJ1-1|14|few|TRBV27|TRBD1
TGTGCCAGCAGTCCTCGGACAGGGTGGACTGAAGCTTTCTTT
CASSPRTGWTEAFF
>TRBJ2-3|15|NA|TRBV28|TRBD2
TGTGCCAGCATAGACCTAGCGGGTAACACAGATACGCAGTATTTT
CASIDLAGNTDTQYF